Shown below are 27 T cell receptor beta chains from a single sample sequenced in a study of technical replicates of blood from a few donors. Assay: immunoSEQ multiplex PCR; the TCRdb copy retains only in-frame clones and omits some. The sample comprises some 13,000 clones, around 95% of which are singletons, and approximately 7.4% rests with the top ten. The sequencing input was PBMCs. All receptors derive from a human donor in good health.

J is TRBJ2-1 and V is TRBV5-4; 10 bases line up with TRBD2. Germline trimming cut 3 bases from V and 8 bases from J; bases unmatched to any gene: 8. Germline V gives CDR1 SGHNT, CDR2 YYREEE (reference sequence). This CDR3 spans 15 amino acids. CDR3 region: CASSSSSGSSDEQFF. The CDR3 DNA is TGTGCCAGCAGCTCTTCTAGCGGGAGCAGCGATGAGCAGTTCTTC.

The chain is built from TRBV10-1 and TRBJ2-7, with TRBD1 as a possible D gene (6 bases). V lost 5 bases, J lost 5 bases, and 16 bases lay in between. CDR1 is WNHNN and CDR2 is SYGVQD in the germline V gene (reference sequence). The CDR3 totals 14 residues. The CDR3 bases are TGCGCCAGCAGTAGGGACACTTCTCAGGACGAGCAGTACTTC. This gives the protein CASSRDTSQDEQYF.

The chain has TRBV10-3 and TRBJ2-3, with D perhaps matching TRBD2 (6 bases). Trimming took 6 bases from V and 5 from J, leaving 21 bases between them. The germline V gene encodes CDR1 ENHRY and CDR2 SYGVKD. The CDR3 loop spans 16 amino acids. Here the CDR3 DNA reads TGTGCCATCAGCGACTTTCGTTGGGAGGCCGAAGATACGCAGTATTTT. It yields the protein CAISDFRWEAEDTQYF.

J is TRBJ1-2 and V is TRBV28, with D perhaps matching TRBD1 (5 bases). With 3 bases removed from V and 5 bases from J, the gap between germline ends came to 10 bases. This CDR3 contains 13 residues. Germline CDR1 is MDHEN and CDR2 is SYDVKM. This CDR3 is CASSLEGAYGYTF. The CDR3 DNA is TGTGCCAGCAGTTTGGAAGGGGCATATGGCTACACCTTC.

The rearrangement joins TRBV2 to TRBJ2-7; TRBD2 is a possible D gene (6 bases). From germline, CDR1 is SNHLY and CDR2 FYNNEI. This CDR3 has 14 amino acids. With 2 bases removed from V and 3 bases from J, the gap between germline ends came to 11 bases. CDR3: CASSEIAEYYEQYF. The CDR3 DNA follows: TGTGCCAGCAGTGAAATAGCGGAATACTACGAGCAGTACTTC.

The chain recombines TRBV7-9 with TRBJ1-2, with D perhaps TRBD1 (5 bases). There are 17 residues in the CDR3. Germline V gene sequence: CDR1 SEHNR, CDR2 FQNEAQ (reference sequence). V lost 5 bases to trimming and J lost 1 base, with 20 bases between them. CDR3 amino acids: CASSTNRSPLDNYGYTF. The CDR3 DNA is TGTGCCAGCAGCACAAACAGGAGTCCCTTAGATAACTATGGCTACACCTTC.

This sequence joins TRBV6-1 and TRBJ2-2; maybe TRBD1 (5 bases). Between the trimmed V and J ends, which lost 8 bases and 2 bases, there was a span of 12 bases. There are 14 residues in the CDR3. Germline assignment: CDR1 MNHNS and CDR2 SASEGT. The CDR3 coding sequence is TGTGCCAGCGATCTTAGGGGTAACACCGGGGAGCTGTTTTTT. Its translation is CASDLRGNTGELFF.

The rearrangement links TRBV13 to TRBJ1-1; TRBD1 aligns across 12 bases. The CDR3 sequence is 17 residues long. V gave up 6 bases and J gave up 0 bases; unmatched junction bases: 8. The germline CDR1 and CDR2 sequences are PRHDT and FYEKMQ (reference sequence). This CDR3 reads CASRAGTGGSLNTEAFF. The CDR3 DNA sequence: TGTGCCAGCAGGGCCGGGACAGGGGGCTCTTTGAACACTGAAGCTTTCTTT.

The chain couples TRBV19 to TRBJ2-2, with D possibly matching TRBD1 (6 bases). This CDR3 has 17 residues. Germline lookup yields CDR1 LNHDA and CDR2 SQIVND (reference sequence). Trimming cost V 5 bases and J 0 bases, with 16 bases left between them. This chain's CDR3 is CASSSQGLFTNTGELFF. The CDR3 nucleotides read TGTGCCAGTAGTTCGCAGGGGCTCTTTACGAACACCGGGGAGCTGTTTTTT.

V is TRBV6-1 and J is TRBJ2-1; 7 nucleotides match TRBD1. J lost 6 bases, V lost 7 bases, and 12 bases had no gene match. The CDR3 has 15 residues. The germline CDR1 and CDR2 sequences are MNHNS and SASEGT. The CDR3: CASMGDRATINEQFF. CDR3 nucleotide sequence: TGTGCCAGCATGGGCGACAGGGCTACCATCAATGAGCAGTTCTTC.

The chain couples TRBV29-1 to TRBJ2-1; TRBD2 agrees at 10 bases. Germline V gene sequence: CDR1 SQVTM, CDR2 ANQGSEA. The V and J ends lost 7 bases and 4 bases, in that order; junction bases with no gene match: 10. The CDR3 has 15 residues. DNA for the CDR3: TGCAGCGGCTCACTAGCGGGATACGGGTACAATGAGCAGTTCTTC. Its protein is CSGSLAGYGYNEQFF.

The V and J genes are TRBV18 and TRBJ2-5, with D perhaps matching TRBD1 (5 bases). From germline, CDR1 is KGHSH and CDR2 LQKENI. The CDR3 has 12 amino acids. V lost 11 bases, J lost 0 bases, and 10 bases lay in between. CDR3 DNA: TGTGCCGGGGCCCTTGACCAAGAGACCCAGTACTTC. This sequence encodes CAGALDQETQYF.

V is TRBV6-1 and J is TRBJ1-2; 10 bases match TRBD1. Germline V gene lookup returns CDR1 MNHNS and CDR2 SASEGT. This CDR3 region has 14 residues. The V and J ends lost 7 bases and 2 bases, in that order; junction bases with no gene match: 4. CDR3: CASIRDRGNYGYTF. The CDR3 bases are TGTGCCAGCATCAGGGACAGGGGAAACTATGGCTACACCTTC.

CDR3 protein: CASTSGLEGWNEQFF. The CDR3, as DNA: TGTGCCAGCACCTCGGGACTAGAAGGCTGGAATGAGCAGTTCTTC. The V call is TRBV5-6, the J call TRBJ2-1; 8 bases fit TRBD2. CDR3 size: 15 residues. Germline CDR1 and CDR2: SGHDT and YYEEEE. V lost 6 bases, J lost 7 bases, and 12 bases stayed unmatched.

The chain joins TRBV25-1 to TRBJ2-1; TRBD2 matches 11 bases. V trimming: 6 bases; J trimming: 5 bases; junction bases outside the gene matches: 6. The CDR3 has 15 residues. Germline CDR1 and CDR2: MGHDK and SYGVNS. In DNA form, the CDR3 reads TGTGCCAGCAGCACGGGACTAGCGGAGCACAATGAGCAGTTCTTC. The encoded protein is CASSTGLAEHNEQFF.

This chain joins TRBV6-6 and TRBJ1-5, with 9 nucleotides matching TRBD1. The V gene's germline CDR1 is MNHNY and CDR2 SVGAGI (reference sequence). V was pared by 6 bases and J by 7 bases, with 10 bases of the junction left unmatched. CDR3 length: 15 amino acids. CDR3 sequence reads: CASSQTTGGDQPQHF. CDR3 in DNA: TGTGCCAGCAGCCAAACGACAGGGGGGGACCAGCCCCAGCATTTT.

The V call is TRBV28, the J call TRBJ2-7; TRBD1 matches at 8 bases. The CDR3 spans 13 residues. The V and J ends lost 3 bases and 6 bases, in that order; junction bases with no gene match: 4. Germline CDR1 MDHEN, CDR2 SYDVKM. The CDR3: CASSLLGTGEQYF. CDR3 coding DNA: TGTGCCAGCAGTTTGCTTGGGACAGGCGAGCAGTACTTC.

This chain links TRBV11-2 with TRBJ2-5; 7 bases are shared with TRBD1. The CDR3 is 14 amino acids. CDR1 and CDR2 from the germline V gene are SGHAT and FQNNGV. The trim removed 4 bases at V and 1 base at J, leaving 3 bases unmatched. CDR3 DNA sequence: TGTGCCAGCAGCTGGGGGACAGCCCAAGAGACCCAGTACTTC. It codes for CASSWGTAQETQYF.

This clone was picked up one time. V usage is TRBV28 and J usage is TRBJ2-4; D is possibly TRBD1 (6 bases). Germline loops: CDR1 MDHEN, CDR2 SYDVKM. The CDR3 consists of 14 residues. Deletions cut 6 bases from V and 9 bases from J, with 18 bases between. The CDR3 spells CASSPIWDKGIQYF. Written as DNA, the CDR3 is TGTGCCAGCAGCCCGATATGGGACAAGGGCATTCAGTACTTC.

The DNA for the CDR3 is TGTGCCAGCAGTGCGACAGGGGGCGCGAATGGCTACACCTTC. It specifies CASSATGGANGYTF. This rearrangement joins TRBV27 to TRBJ1-2, with 10 bases fitting TRBD1. This CDR3 is 14 amino acids long. Germline CDR1 reads MNHEY; CDR2 reads SMNVEV (reference sequence). J was trimmed by 6 bases and V by 5 bases; bases with no gene match: 6.

The chain combines TRBV2 with TRBJ1-5; 8 bases are shared with TRBD1. Germline CDR1 SNHLY, CDR2 FYNNEI. The CDR3 is 14 amino acids. V lost 6 bases to trimming and J lost 7 bases; unmatched junction nucleotides: 8. For the CDR3, the DNA is TGTGCCAGCAGAGGGGGGTCAGGGGGCCAGCCCCAGCATTTT. Translated: CASRGGSGGQPQHF.

The chain recombines TRBV4-1 with TRBJ2-7; 8 bases fit TRBD1. Germline V gene sequence: CDR1 MGHRA, CDR2 YSYEKL. The CDR3 totals 15 residues. J gave up 3 bases and V 0 bases, and 4 bases lay outside the gene matches. The chain's CDR3 is CASSQEPGQGYEQYF. CDR3 coding DNA: TGCGCCAGCAGCCAAGAGCCAGGACAGGGCTACGAGCAGTACTTC.

This clone has just one count. The chain joins TRBV5-1 to TRBJ1-1; D unclear. The germline V gene has CDR1 SGHRS and CDR2 YFSETQ. The CDR3 has 13 residues. The ends were cut back, 4 bases at V and 1 base at J, with 8 bases in the middle. This CDR3 is CASSVGENTEAFF. CDR3 DNA: TGCGCCAGCAGCGTCGGAGAGAACACTGAAGCTTTCTTT.

The V and J genes are TRBV12-5 and TRBJ2-4; 13 bases align to TRBD2. The V gene end was trimmed by 0 bases and the J gene end by 0 bases; junction bases not matched to a gene: 11. The CDR3 covers 21 residues. CDR1 is LGHNT and CDR2 is FRNRAP in the germline V gene. CDR3 nucleotides: TGTGCTAGTGGTTTGGTACTGAGGACTAGCGGGGGTCCTCCAGCCAAAAACATTCAGTACTTC. It specifies CASGLVLRTSGGPPAKNIQYF.

V is TRBV4-2 and J is TRBJ1-2; tentatively, D is TRBD1 (5 bases). There are 17 residues in the CDR3. V was pared by 0 bases and J by 6 bases, with 20 bases between. The germline gives CDR1 LGHNA, CDR2 YNFKEQ. CDR3 in DNA: TGTGCCAGCAGCCAAGATGCCCCGCGGGGGAGCCGAGATGGCTACACCTTC. Translating gives CASSQDAPRGSRDGYTF.

The J gene is TRBJ2-3, the V gene TRBV30; TRBD2 is a possible D gene (6 bases). Germline V gene data show CDR1 as GTSNPN and CDR2 as SVGIG (reference sequence). The CDR3 length is 15 residues. The V gene lost 0 bases and the J gene lost 9 bases, with 19 bases spanning the gap. The CDR3 DNA reads TGTGCCTGGAGTGTACAGTCAGGGCCCGCGGGGACGCAGTATTTT. It is translated as CAWSVQSGPAGTQYF.

This clone has only one observation. This sequence joins TRBV7-6 and TRBJ2-1; D may be TRBD2 (6 bases). With 1 base removed from V and 4 bases from J, the gap between germline ends came to 17 bases. The germline V gene encodes CDR1 SGHVS and CDR2 FNYEAQ. This CDR3 is 17 amino acids long. This CDR3 is CASSLGTPGLIYNEQFF. CDR3 sequence (DNA): TGTGCCAGCAGCTTAGGGACCCCGGGACTCATATACAATGAGCAGTTCTTC.